This TCR beta chain appears in the sequencing data of a study of T cell repertoires in cytomegalovirus infection. Looking at the study overall: TCR beta signatures that were public indicated CMV infection and matching HLA type.

Study findings and constraints: Dominating the ex vivo response were HLA-C-restricted CMV-specific TCR beta clonotypes. CMV carriers having the relevant HLA were flagged by cumulative public TCR beta family frequency.

MiXCR, applied by TCRdb to the reads, yields one record per CDR3 protein. Of 150,000 or so distinct CDR3 sequences listed, 17% are singletons. A few counts support this clonotype. Its target is not known. The sequencing input was CD8+ T cells from PBMCs. The source of this sequence is a human donor in good health (CMV status not recorded). Some clones in this sample may be carry-over from other donors' samples.

CDR3 sequence: CASNPDSGLYEQYF. DNA of the CDR3: TGTGCCAGCAACCCCGACTCAGGGCTCTACGAGCAGTACTTC. V usage is TRBV28 and J usage is TRBJ2-7; D may be TRBD1 (5 bases). The V gene's germline CDR1 is MDHEN and CDR2 SYDVKM. The CDR3 totals 14 residues. The ends were cut back, 7 bases at V and 3 bases at J, with 16 bases in the middle.